The rows below give T cell receptor beta chains drawn from one sample of a study of somatic mutations in cytotoxic T cells in rheumatoid arthritis. Only in-frame clones appear in the TCRdb table, and some are missing; sequencing was by immunoSEQ multiplex PCR. Of about 10,000 clones listed, around 91% are singletons. The sample taken for sequencing was CD4+ T cells sorted from blood. Receptor source: a young woman with rheumatoid arthritis. Both conserved end residues are part of each CDR3. A D gene is named only where the DNA matches it firmly. Clone size is stated in some rows and not others, as once, few, many or a class when expanded.

TRBV7-7,TRBD2,.,TRBJ2-3,CASSAGTSGARSDTQYF,TGTGCTAGCAGCGCCGGGACTAGCGGGGCGAGATCAGATACGCAGTATTTT
TRBV5-1,TRBD2,.,TRBJ2-3,CASSYRTSGRSMTDTQYF,TGCGCCAGCAGCTATCGGACTAGCGGGAGATCAATGACAGATACGCAGTATTTT
TRBV9,TRBD2,once,TRBJ2-5,CASSVGGTGGETQYF,TGTGCCAGCAGCGTAGGTGGGACGGGAGGGGAGACCCAGTACTTC
TRBV11-1,TRBD1,.,TRBJ1-1,CASSRGQEGSEAFF,TGTGCCAGCAGCCGAGGACAGGAGGGCTCTGAAGCTTTCTTT
TRBV5-8,TRBD2,.,TRBJ2-1,CASSFWGLAGTSSYNEQFF,TGTGCCAGCAGCTTTTGGGGACTAGCGGGAACTAGCTCCTACAATGAGCAGTTCTTC
TRBV7-2,TRBD2,.,TRBJ2-7,CASSLPAGGPEQYF,TGTGCCAGCAGCTTACCAGCGGGAGGTCCCGAGCAGTACTTC
TRBV28,.,.,TRBJ2-7,CASSQTRDEQYF,TGTGCCAGCAGTCAGACTAGAGACGAGCAGTACTTC
TRBV28,.,.,TRBJ2-3,CASSLNKWETKRTDTQYF,TGTGCCAGCAGTTTAAATAAATGGGAGACTAAACGCACAGATACGCAGTATTTT
TRBV6-5,TRBD1,.,TRBJ1-1,CASQDRGLNTEAFF,TGTGCCAGCCAAGACAGGGGCCTTAACACTGAAGCTTTCTTT
TRBV6-1,TRBD1,.,TRBJ2-3,CASRWTGTDTQYF,TGTGCCAGCAGGTGGACAGGGACAGATACGCAGTATTTT
TRBV27,.,.,TRBJ2-3,CASSRLGSGDTQYF,TGTGCCAGCAGTCGACTCGGGTCGGGAGATACGCAGTATTTT
TRBV30,.,.,TRBJ1-5,CAWRAGGNQPQHF,TGTGCCTGGAGGGCAGGGGGCAATCAGCCCCAGCATTTT
TRBV28,TRBD1,.,TRBJ2-7,CAIRTGGIDEQYF,TGTGCCATTAGGACAGGGGGCATCGACGAGCAGTACTTC
TRBV10-3,.,few,TRBJ1-2,CAISGRGGYTF,TGTGCCATCAGCGGACGGGGTGGCTACACCTTC
TRBV19,.,.,TRBJ1-5,CASKGRGLDQPQHF,TGTGCCAGTAAGGGGCGGGGTTTAGATCAGCCCCAGCATTTT
TRBV10-3,TRBD1,once,TRBJ1-2,CAISESDRTGYTF,TGTGCCATCAGTGAGTCGGACAGGACGGGCTACACCTTC
TRBV28,.,.,TRBJ2-3,CASSLPERSTDTQYF,TGTGCCAGCAGCCTCCCCGAACGGTCAACAGATACGCAGTATTTT
TRBV7-9,.,few,TRBJ1-1,CASSIYRQVVPEAFF,TGTGCCAGCAGCATCTATCGACAGGTGGTGCCCGAAGCTTTCTTT
TRBV19,.,.,TRBJ2-5,CASGGGVETQYF,TGTGCCAGTGGGGGAGGAGTTGAGACCCAGTACTTC
TRBV28,TRBD2,.,TRBJ2-1,CASISWTSGRAANEQFF,TGTGCCAGCATTTCCTGGACTAGCGGGAGGGCCGCAAATGAGCAGTTCTTC
TRBV2,TRBD1,.,TRBJ2-5,CASRTGGPNGSGETQYF,TGTGCCAGCCGGACAGGGGGCCCAAATGGGTCGGGAGAGACCCAGTACTTC
TRBV19,TRBD1,.,TRBJ2-3,CASSERWGQGPDTQYF,TGTGCCAGTAGCGAACGGTGGGGACAGGGCCCAGATACGCAGTATTTT
TRBV4-1,.,.,TRBJ1-4,CASSPRGAANEKLFF,TGCGCCAGCAGCCCCCGGGGGGCGGCTAATGAAAAACTGTTTTTT
TRBV7-3,TRBD2,once,TRBJ2-3,CASSLGAGGSTDTQYF,TGTGCCAGCAGCTTAGGGGCGGGGGGGAGCACAGATACGCAGTATTTT
TRBV4-3,TRBD2,.,TRBJ2-1,CASSQDFGLAGAGYNEQFF,TGCGCCAGCAGCCAAGATTTCGGGCTAGCGGGGGCGGGGTACAATGAGCAGTTCTTC
TRBV9,.,.,TRBJ2-7,CASSSQGGSSYEQYF,TGTGCCAGCAGCTCCCAAGGGGGTAGCTCCTACGAGCAGTACTTC
TRBV6-5,.,.,TRBJ1-5,CASSLFIGQPQHF,TGTGCCAGCAGCCTATTTATCGGGCAGCCCCAGCATTTT
TRBV29-1,TRBD1,.,TRBJ2-5,CSVGTGYETQYF,TGCAGCGTTGGGACAGGGTACGAGACCCAGTACTTC
TRBV28,.,.,TRBJ2-5,CALGKRTAIYQETQYF,TGTGCGTTGGGGAAAAGGACAGCAATCTACCAAGAGACCCAGTACTTC
TRBV11-1,.,once,TRBJ2-7,CASSRRWGVDYEQYF,TGTGCCAGCAGCCGCCGGTGGGGGGTTGACTACGAGCAGTACTTC
TRBV30,.,few,TRBJ1-2,CAWSQWTGNRYTF,TGTGCCTGGAGTCAATGGACCGGGAACCGCTACACCTTC